This T cell receptor (beta chain) was recovered during a study of T cells in Graves' hyperthyroidism and ophthalmopathy. For this clonotype: Its target is not known.

CDR1 and CDR2 from the germline V gene are LNHDA and SQIVND (reference sequence). The trim removed 5 bases at V and 2 bases at J, leaving 6 bases unmatched. This CDR3 has 16 residues. TCR beta CDR3 regions were amplified from RNA transcripts. The TCR CDR3 was amplified in a first-round RT-PCR using the HTBI primer set. TCRdb recomputed calls from the multiplex PCR reads with MiXCR, one row per CDR3 protein. The repertoire holds a few hundred thousand distinct CDR3 sequences, with around a sixth as singletons. Findings and caveats of the study: Expanded thyroid clonotypes (above 0.001) were mostly also found in blood.

Every diagnosis used clinical symptoms, serum thyroxine and TRAb, thyroid ultrasound and orbital computed tomography. The genes are TRBV19 and TRBJ2-7, with 13 bases lining up with TRBD2. The specimen was blood. This clonotype was obtained from a woman aged 25 to 39 with Graves' hyperthyroidism. The CDR3 is CASSLTSGRHTYEQYF. CDR3 bases: TGTGCCAGTAGTCTGACTAGCGGGAGGCATACCTACGAGCAGTACTTC.